In its sample, the clone carrying this T cell receptor (beta chain) was seen many times. Its antigen is undetermined. Diagnoses rested on clinical symptoms, serum thyroxine and TRAb, thyroid ultrasound and orbital computed tomography. This sample is drawn from a study of T cells in Graves' hyperthyroidism and ophthalmopathy. Study results and caveats: Ophthalmopathy and stable hyperthyroidism were told apart by a 13 V-J model.

Looked up from germline, CDR1 is SGDLS and CDR2 is YYNGEE. Between the trimmed V and J ends, which lost 0 bases and 1 base, there was a span of 5 bases. The CDR3 is made up of 14 amino acids. TCR beta CDR3 sequences were amplified from RNA transcripts. Using the HTBI primer set, a first-round RT-PCR was run on the TCR CDR3. TCRdb re-analysed the multiplex PCR reads in MiXCR, keeping a single row per CDR3 protein. This sample has fewer than 650,000 distinct CDR3 sequences, with 40% to 50% found just once. The rearrangement joins TRBV9 to TRBJ1-3, with D hard to call. The sequencing sample was made of peripheral blood or thyroid tissue (not recorded which). The sequence derives from an adult woman with Graves' disease, either hyperthyroidism or ophthalmopathy (not recorded which). CDR3 loop: CASSVDTSGNTIYF. Written as DNA, the CDR3 is TGTGCCAGCAGCGTAGATACATCTGGAAACACCATATATTTT.